Listed below are T cell receptor beta chains from one sample, sequenced in a study of immune characteristics of hereditary and idiopathic chronic pancreatitis. The repertoire was sequenced with immunoSEQ multiplex PCR; TCRdb's copy has only in-frame clones and lacks some. The table lists roughly 14,000 clones, about 70% of them singletons. The sequenced sample consisted of pancreas tissue with hereditary chronic pancreatitis. The receptors come from a human donor with chronic pancreatitis. CDR3s include the opening cysteine and the closing phenylalanine or tryptophan. D genes are given only for firm matches. For some rows the clone size is stated as once, few or many, or as a class when expanded; others skip it.

length | J | D | V | size | CDR3 | DNA
17 | TRBJ2-2 | TRBD2 | TRBV4-2 | . | CASSDHPSGSRPGELFF | TGTGCCAGCAGCGACCACCCTAGCGGGAGTCGTCCCGGGGAGCTGTTTTTT
16 | TRBJ2-7 | . | TRBV27 | . | CASSSFPEGGRGEQYF | TGTGCCAGCAGTTCATTTCCCGAGGGGGGCCGCGGGGAGCAGTACTTC
15 | TRBJ2-3 | TRBD2 | TRBV2 | . | CASSEWYGGGDTQYF | TGTGCCAGCAGTGAATGGTACGGGGGGGGAGATACGCAGTATTTT
12 | TRBJ2-7 | . | TRBV5-1 | . | CASSLYLREQYF | TGCGCCAGCAGCCTGTACCTTAGGGAGCAGTACTTC
18 | TRBJ2-7 | . | TRBV21-1 | . | CASSKYKIGGSDSYEQYF | TGTGCCAGCAGCAAATATAAGATTGGGGGGTCCGACTCCTACGAGCAGTACTTC
15 | TRBJ2-2 | . | TRBV6-1 | . | CASSEVGDGTGELFF | TGTGCCAGCAGTGAGGTCGGGGACGGCACCGGGGAGCTGTTTTTT
13 | TRBJ1-1 | . | TRBV2 | few | CASSESENTEAFF | TGTGCCAGCAGTGAATCGGAGAACACTGAAGCTTTCTTT
15 | TRBJ2-3 | TRBD1 | TRBV6-4 | few | CASSGQGGSTDTQYF | TGTGCCAGCAGCGGACAGGGTGGATCCACAGATACGCAGTATTTT
14 | TRBJ2-3 | . | TRBV14 | . | CASSPDIARNTQYF | TGTGCCAGCAGCCCGGACATTGCGAGGAATACGCAGTATTTT
16 | TRBJ2-1 | . | TRBV7-9 | . | CASTRGSKLILNEQFF | TGTGCCAGCACTCGAGGTAGCAAGCTTATCCTCAATGAGCAGTTCTTC
14 | TRBJ2-1 | TRBD1 | TRBV6-5 | . | CATARGPGSDEQFF | TGTGCCACCGCCAGGGGGCCCGGGTCCGATGAGCAGTTCTTC
16 | TRBJ2-7 | . | TRBV2 | . | CASTRGQQAGSYEQYF | TGTGCCAGCACCAGGGGCCAACAGGCCGGGTCCTACGAGCAGTACTTC
15 | TRBJ2-7 | . | TRBV20-1 | . | CSASPPGASSYEQYF | TGCAGTGCTAGTCCCCCAGGGGCGAGCTCCTACGAGCAGTACTTC
16 | TRBJ2-7 | . | TRBV27 | once | CASSLILSGRPYEQYF | TGTGCCAGCAGTTTGATCTTATCGGGACGTCCCTACGAGCAGTACTTC
14 | TRBJ2-2 | . | TRBV2 | . | CASSEQPVTGELFF | TGTGCCAGCAGTGAACAGCCCGTCACCGGGGAGCTGTTTTTT
11 | TRBJ2-7 | . | TRBV18 | . | CASSPGYEQYF | TGTGCCAGCTCACCAGGCTACGAGCAGTACTTC
15 | TRBJ2-5 | TRBD2 | TRBV19 | . | CASSLAGGPGETQYF | TGTGCCAGTAGTCTAGCGGGAGGGCCGGGAGAGACCCAGTACTTC
15 | TRBJ1-4 | . | TRBV18 | once | CASSWTSATNEKLFF | TGTGCCAGCTCTTGGACTAGTGCAACTAATGAAAAACTGTTTTTT
15 | TRBJ2-1 | . | TRBV6-2/TRBV6-3 | once | CASSYGIPFHNEQFF | TGTGCCAGCAGTTACGGGATTCCCTTCCACAATGAGCAGTTCTTC
16 | TRBJ1-1 | . | TRBV2 | . | CASSEWARRLNTEAFF | TGTGCCAGCAGTGAATGGGCACGTCGGTTGAACACTGAAGCTTTCTTT
16 | TRBJ2-3 | TRBD2 | TRBV7-3 | few | CASSLLAGGTADTQYF | TGTGCCAGCAGCTTACTAGCGGGGGGTACGGCAGATACGCAGTATTTT
15 | TRBJ2-1 | . | TRBV7-2 | . | CASSPRGGRFNEQFF | TGTGCCAGCAGCCCTCGAGGGGGACGCTTCAATGAGCAGTTCTTC
15 | TRBJ2-1 | TRBD2 | TRBV7-8 | . | CASSVGTTTYNEQFF | TGTGCCAGCAGCGTAGGGACTACAACCTACAATGAGCAGTTCTTC
15 | TRBJ2-1 | TRBD2 | TRBV5-1 | medium-sized | CASSKTSGGYNEQFF | TGCGCCAGCAGCAAAACTAGCGGGGGTTACAATGAGCAGTTCTTC
15 | TRBJ2-3 | TRBD1 | TRBV5-4 | . | CASSPDRGRTDTQYF | TGTGCCAGCAGCCCGGACAGGGGGCGCACAGATACGCAGTATTTT
15 | TRBJ2-3 | TRBD2 | TRBV10-1 | . | CASSDMGGSGDTQYF | TGCGCCAGCAGTGATATGGGCGGGAGTGGCGATACGCAGTATTTT
18 | TRBJ2-1 | TRBD2 | TRBV20-1 | . | CSASVLAGGPSTLHEQFF | TGCAGTGCTAGTGTGTTAGCGGGAGGGCCCTCGACCCTGCATGAGCAGTTCTTC
13 | TRBJ1-2 | . | TRBV30 | . | CAWRAPNNYGYTF | TGTGCCTGGAGGGCACCAAATAACTATGGCTACACCTTC
18 | TRBJ2-6 | TRBD1 | TRBV10-3 | few | CAISESPGQGSGANVLTF | TGTGCCATCAGTGAGTCCCCGGGACAGGGCTCTGGGGCCAACGTCCTGACTTTC
14 | TRBJ2-1 | . | TRBV5-8 | . | CASSFPRIYNEQFF | TGTGCCAGCAGCTTCCCTAGAATCTACAATGAGCAGTTCTTC
14 | TRBJ2-1 | TRBD1 | TRBV5-1 | . | CASRETGGYNEQFF | TGCGCCAGCAGGGAGACAGGGGGCTACAATGAGCAGTTCTTC
16 | TRBJ2-5 | TRBD2 | TRBV4-2 | . | CASSPTLAGGAETQYF | TGTGCCAGCAGCCCCACCCTAGCGGGAGGCGCCGAGACCCAGTACTTC
12 | TRBJ2-1 | . | TRBV30 | . | CAWSVSSNEQFF | TGTGCCTGGAGTGTATCTTCCAATGAGCAGTTCTTC
14 | TRBJ2-7 | . | TRBV30 | . | CAWTTGGFVYEQYF | TGTGCCTGGACGACAGGAGGGTTCGTCTACGAGCAGTACTTC
13 | TRBJ1-1 | . | TRBV2 | once | CASRRQQTTEAFF | TGTGCCAGCAGGAGACAGCAGACCACTGAAGCTTTCTTT
15 | TRBJ2-5 | . | TRBV7-7 | . | CASSLGGTVAETQYF | TGTGCTAGCAGCTTAGGGGGGACAGTAGCGGAGACCCAGTACTTC
16 | TRBJ2-2 | TRBD2 | TRBV9 | . | CASSVVERGNTGELFF | TGTGCCAGCAGCGTGGTAGAGCGGGGGAACACCGGGGAGCTGTTTTTT
16 | TRBJ2-1 | TRBD2 | TRBV6-1 | . | CASSDSGLAVYNEQFF | TGTGCCAGCAGTGATTCAGGACTAGCGGTCTACAATGAGCAGTTCTTC
19 | TRBJ2-2 | TRBD2 | TRBV27 | . | CASSFSGRVRIPGDGELFF | TGTGCCAGCAGTTTTAGCGGGAGGGTGAGGATACCAGGGGACGGGGAGCTGTTTTTT
15 | TRBJ2-1 | TRBD2 | TRBV7-2 | once | CASSPASGLQYEQFF | TGTGCCAGCAGCCCCGCTAGCGGGTTACAATATGAGCAGTTCTTC
15 | TRBJ2-1 | TRBD1 | TRBV6-4 | few | CASSDGTGHYNEQFF | TGTGCCAGCAGTGACGGGACAGGGCATTACAATGAGCAGTTCTTC
12 | TRBJ1-3 | . | TRBV5-6 | . | CASSWGRNTIYF | TGTGCCAGCAGCTGGGGGAGGAACACCATATATTTT
16 | TRBJ2-1 | TRBD2 | TRBV15 | once | CATRGVRGLAGDEQFF | TGTGCCACCAGGGGGGTCCGGGGACTAGCGGGAGATGAGCAGTTCTTC
13 | TRBJ1-1 | . | TRBV7-8 | . | CASSRRADTEAFF | TGTGCCAGCAGCCGACGGGCGGACACTGAAGCTTTCTTT
14 | TRBJ2-3 | . | TRBV7-2 | once | CASSLRAGRDTQYF | TGTGCCAGCAGCTTAAGGGCAGGTCGAGATACGCAGTATTTT
14 | TRBJ1-6 | . | TRBV5-4 | few | CASSFYRDNSPLHF | TGTGCCAGCAGCTTTTACAGGGATAATTCACCCCTCCACTTT
14 | TRBJ1-1 | . | TRBV25-1 | . | CASSPLGVKTEAFF | TGTGCCAGCAGCCCGTTGGGGGTGAAGACTGAAGCTTTCTTT
13 | TRBJ1-5 | . | TRBV19 | few | CASNFGGPQPQHF | TGTGCCAGTAATTTCGGGGGCCCTCAGCCCCAGCATTTT
13 | TRBJ1-2 | . | TRBV28 | . | CASTVGEARGYTF | TGTGCCAGCACCGTCGGGGAGGCCCGAGGCTACACCTTC
18 | TRBJ2-4 | . | TRBV6-1 | . | CASSDRPGADLAKNIQYF | TGTGCCAGCAGTGATAGGCCCGGCGCTGATTTAGCCAAAAACATTCAGTACTTC
15 | TRBJ2-1 | . | TRBV6-6 | . | CASSYIRSSYNEQFF | TGTGCCAGCAGTTACATTCGGAGCTCCTACAATGAGCAGTTCTTC
15 | TRBJ2-5 | . | TRBV5-1 | large | CASSPEGGAGETQYF | TGCGCCAGCAGCCCCGAGGGGGGGGCCGGGGAGACCCAGTACTTC
14 | TRBJ2-1 | . | TRBV7-2 | . | CASSLDSLLDEQFF | TGTGCCAGCAGCTTGGACTCGCTCCTCGATGAGCAGTTCTTC
15 | TRBJ2-3 | TRBD2 | TRBV28 | . | CASSSGLAGVDTQYF | TGTGCCAGCAGCTCGGGACTAGCGGGAGTAGATACGCAGTATTTT